This entry lists 12 T cell receptor beta chains sequenced from one sample in a study of blood T cells in healthy people across ages. Then a second PCR, running about 6 to 12 cycles, was carried out with a sample-barcoded 5' primer and a J-beta primer mix. TCRdb re-called the 5' RACE reads with MiXCR, one entry per CDR3 protein. The sample holds roughly 2 million distinct CDR3 sequences, around half seen once. Sequenced material: blood. Receptors were obtained from a woman between 40 and 50 years old in good health.

The rearrangement uses TRBV25-1 and TRBJ2-7, with D possibly being TRBD2 (5 bases). The J call is in doubt because the DNA end fits TRBJ2-5 better. This CDR3 is 14 amino acids long. Germline CDR1 MGHDK, CDR2 SYGVNS. For the CDR3, the DNA is TGTGCCAGCAGTGAATGGTCGGGCGGGGAGACCCAGTACTTC. Its translation is CASSEWSGGETQYF.

This rearrangement joins TRBV3-1 to TRBJ1-5; the D gene is possibly TRBD1 (5 bases). V dropped 3 bases and J dropped 2 bases, with 11 bases sitting between them. Germline CDR1 LGHDT, CDR2 YNNKEL (reference sequence). The CDR3 consists of 15 residues. The DNA for the CDR3 is TGTGCCAGCAGCCAGGGCAGGGTTGGCAATCAGCCCCAGCATTTT. Translating gives CASSQGRVGNQPQHF. The whole variable domain, filled in from reference TRBV3-1 and TRBJ1-5, reads DTAVSQTPKYLVTQMGNDKSIKCEQNLGHDTMYWYKQDSKKFLKIMFSYNNKELIINETVPNRFSPKSPDKAHLNLHINSLELGDSAVYFCASSQGRVGNQPQHFGDGTRLSIL.

The chain combines TRBV6-2 or TRBV6-3 with TRBJ2-7, with 8 bases aligning to TRBD1. This CDR3 is built from 15 residues. Germline V gene lookup returns CDR1 MNHEY and CDR2 SVGEGT. Germline trimming cut 3 bases from V and 2 bases from J; bases unmatched to any gene: 6. CDR3 nucleotide sequence: TGTGCCAGCAGTTATGATCCGGGACAGGCCTACGAGCAGTACTTC. Protein product: CASSYDPGQAYEQYF.

The V and J genes are TRBV9 and TRBJ2-7, with 8 bases fitting TRBD2. V gave up 4 bases and J gave up 0 bases; unmatched junction bases: 6. CDR1 and CDR2 (germline): SGDLS, YYNGEE. This CDR3 region has 15 residues. CDR3 in amino acids: CASSSTGTSSYEQYF. CDR3 coding DNA: TGTGCCAGCAGCTCGACCGGGACTAGCTCCTACGAGCAGTACTTC. Full variable domain (missing parts from reference TRBV9 and TRBJ2-7): DSGVTQTPKHLITATGQRVTLRCSPRSGDLSVYWYQQSLDQGLQFLIQYYNGEERAKGNILERFSAQQFPDLHSELNLSSLELGDSALYFCASSSTGTSSYEQYFGPGTRLTVT.

This chain connects TRBV3-1 to TRBJ2-7, with D possibly being TRBD1 (6 bases). CDR1 is LGHDT, CDR2 YNNKEL, per germline (reference sequence). The V end was cut by 4 bases, the J end by 7 bases, with 14 bases between. The CDR3 is 13 residues long. CDR3 bases: TGTGCCAGCAGCCGGGAGCTCACAGGGGAGCAGTACTTC. This gives the protein CASSRELTGEQYF.

Only a few counts were recorded for this clonotype. This chain links TRBV15 with TRBJ2-1, with D tentatively TRBD1 (6 bases). Germline V gene data show CDR1 as LNHNV and CDR2 as YYDKDF (reference sequence). Trimming removed 3 bases from V and 0 bases from J, with 12 bases in between. The CDR3 runs 16 residues. Here the CDR3 reads CATSSPGVSSYNEQFF. CDR3 bases: TGTGCCACCAGCAGCCCAGGGGTCAGCTCCTACAATGAGCAGTTCTTC.

Only one count was recorded for this clonotype. The chain is built from TRBV5-1 and TRBJ2-5, with D possibly being TRBD2 (6 bases). Germline assignment: CDR1 SGHRS and CDR2 YFSETQ. The V end lost 4 bases, the J end lost 6 bases, and 16 bases lay between the germline ends. The CDR3 runs 14 residues. This CDR3 reads CASSGPMAGKTQYF. CDR3 DNA: TGCGCCAGCAGCGGCCCTATGGCGGGGAAGACCCAGTACTTC. The variable domain in full, with the rest retrieved from reference TRBV5-1 and TRBJ2-5, is KAGVTQTPRYLIKTRGQQVTLSCSPISGHRSVSWYQQTPGQGLQFLFEYFSETQRNKGNFPGRFSGRQFSNSRSEMNVSTLELGDSALYLCASSGPMAGKTQYFGPGTRLLVL.

This sequence joins TRBV11-2 and TRBJ2-2; 11 bases map to TRBD2. The CDR3 is 16 residues long. The germline CDR1 and CDR2 sequences are SGHAT and FQNNGV. J lost 8 bases, V lost 5 bases, and 10 bases had no gene match. CDR3 sequence reads: CASSQVAGGTRGELFF. CDR3 nucleotide sequence: TGTGCCAGCAGCCAAGTAGCGGGGGGGACACGGGGGGAGCTGTTTTTT.

This chain links TRBV12-3 or TRBV12-4 with TRBJ2-1, with TRBD1 matching over 7 bases. The CDR3 is 16 residues long. Trimming removed 5 bases from V and 3 bases from J; junction bases left unmatched: 10. CDR3 sequence (DNA): TGTGCCAGCAGTCCCCGACAGGGTTTTGGCTACAATGAGCAGTTCTTC. Translating it yields CASSPRQGFGYNEQFF.

V and J are TRBV20-1 and TRBJ2-6; D remains unclear. Germline V CDR1 and CDR2: DFQATT, SNEGSKA (reference sequence). Trimming removed 5 bases from V and 0 bases from J, with 11 bases in between. The CDR3 loop spans 15 amino acids. DNA for the CDR3: TGCAGTGCTCAGGTCCTAAGCTCTGGGGCCAACGTCCTGACTTTC. It yields the protein CSAQVLSSGANVLTF.

A remark on this clonotype: A clone one base away is much larger, so this may be a read error. The chain carries TRBV11-2 and TRBJ2-5; either TRBD1 or TRBD2 may fit D (6 bases each). There are 17 residues in the CDR3. V lost 5 bases and J 11 bases, leaving 30 bases between the germline ends. Germline V gene data show CDR1 as SGHAT and CDR2 as FQNNGV. CDR3 region: CASSVAGRGPSYNEQYF. CDR3 nucleotide sequence: TGTGCCAGCAGCGTGGCGGGTCGGGGGCCCTCCTACAATGAGCAGTACTTC. Looking up the rest from reference TRBV11-2 and TRBJ2-5 gives the full variable domain: EAGVAQSPRYKIIEKRQSVAFWCNPISGHATLYWYQQILGQGPKLLIQFQNNGVVDDSQLPKDRFSAERLKGVDSTLKIQPAKLEDSAVYLCASSVAGRGPSYNEQYFGPGTRLLVL.

V usage is TRBV11-1 and J usage is TRBJ2-2; no reliable D call. Germline V lookup: CDR1 SGHAT, CDR2 FQDESV (reference sequence). Deletions cut 5 bases from V and 0 bases from J, with 10 bases between. This CDR3 contains 15 residues. The CDR3 nucleotides are TGTGCCAGCAGCGTGACGGACGCGAACACCGGGGAGCTGTTTTTT. Protein: CASSVTDANTGELFF.